One sample yielded the 29 T cell receptor beta chains listed below, sequenced in a study of blood T cell repertoires in COVID-19. Profiled with immunoSEQ multiplex PCR; TCRdb holds only in-frame clones, not every one. This table holds about 490,000 clones, approximately 83% found once. The sample was peripheral blood. Receptor source: a human donor in a cohort sampled during active COVID-19.

Turning to this clone: Different DNA sequences within this sample yield the same CDR3. The J gene is TRBJ1-1, the V gene TRBV29-1, with D hard to call. The CDR3 runs 13 residues. In germline, CDR1 is SQVTM, CDR2 ANQGSEA. Trimming took off 4 bases at V and 3 bases at J, with 12 bases between the two ends. CDR3 amino acids: CSVGESADTEAFF. The DNA for the CDR3 is TGCAGCGTTGGAGAGTCGGCGGACACTGAAGCTTTCTTT.

The V call is TRBV29-1, the J call TRBJ2-7, with a tentative D call TRBD1 (6 bases). V lost 4 bases and J lost 0, with 10 bases in between. Germline V lookup: CDR1 SQVTM, CDR2 ANQGSEA. The CDR3 loop spans 13 amino acids. CDR3 residues: CSVGDIASYEQYF. The CDR3 DNA sequence: TGCAGCGTTGGGGACATAGCCTCCTACGAGCAGTACTTC.

There are a few counts of this clone. This rearrangement joins TRBV13 to TRBJ1-4; D remains unclear. Germline CDR1 and CDR2: PRHDT and FYEKMQ (reference sequence). The V gene lost 1 base and the J gene lost 5 bases, with 5 bases spanning the gap. This CDR3 spans 13 amino acids. The CDR3 protein is CASSLAGNEKLFF. The CDR3, as DNA: TGTGCCAGCAGCTTAGCCGGGAATGAAAAACTGTTTTTT.

The CDR3 nucleotides are TGTGCCAGCAGACCATCTGGACAGGGAAATTCACCCCTCCACTTT. Translated, it gives CASRPSGQGNSPLHF. The chain links TRBV27 to TRBJ1-6; 8 bases are a match to TRBD1. The CDR3 length is 15 residues. Looked up from germline, CDR1 is MNHEY and CDR2 is SMNVEV (reference sequence). Trimming at V came to 6 bases and at J to 7 bases, leaving 8 bases not matched to a gene.

This clone was detected once. This chain connects TRBV5-1 to TRBJ2-5; D is uncertain. The V and J ends lost 0 bases and 4 bases respectively, with 13 bases between them. CDR3 size: 15 residues. The V gene's germline CDR1 is SGHRS and CDR2 YFSETQ. The DNA of the CDR3 is TGCGCCAGCAGCTTGGCGCCCGGGTCGGGAGAGACCCAGTACTTC. Its translation: CASSLAPGSGETQYF.

This clone is a singleton in its sample. DNA for the CDR3: TGCGCCAGCAGCCGCACACTTGGGGCAGAGACCCAGTACTTC. It translates to CASSRTLGAETQYF. The rearrangement uses TRBV4-1 and TRBJ2-5; possible D gene TRBD1, 5 bases. The CDR3 covers 14 residues. V lost 4 bases and J 4 bases, leaving 13 bases between the germline ends. In germline, CDR1 is MGHRA, CDR2 YSYEKL.

The chain uses TRBV6-6 and TRBJ2-3; 15 bases map to TRBD2. The germline V gene encodes CDR1 MNHNY and CDR2 SVGAGI (reference sequence). Trimming at V came to 6 bases and at J to 1 base, leaving 17 bases not matched to a gene. The CDR3 runs to 21 residues. CDR3 amino acids: CASSYSGLAGGPEPGTDTQYF. The CDR3 DNA follows: TGTGCCAGCAGCTATTCAGGACTAGCGGGAGGGCCAGAGCCTGGCACAGATACGCAGTATTTT.

This clone came up once. The same CDR3 also results from other DNA sequences found in this sample. This CDR3 reads CASRLAVYNEQFF. In DNA form, the CDR3 reads TGTGCCAGCAGACTAGCGGTATACAATGAGCAGTTCTTC. The chain couples TRBV6-5 to TRBJ2-1, with 8 bases identical to TRBD2. Germline values: CDR1 MNHEY, CDR2 SVGAGI. This CDR3 region has 13 residues. V gave up 6 bases and J gave up 4 bases; unmatched junction bases: 2.

This chain joins TRBV28 and TRBJ2-5, with 10 bases that match TRBD1. This CDR3 has 13 residues. The germline V gene encodes CDR1 MDHEN and CDR2 SYDVKM. The V gene end was trimmed by 6 bases and the J gene end by 5 bases; junction bases not matched to a gene: 3. The CDR3 sequence is CASRDRGTETQYF. DNA of the CDR3: TGTGCCAGCAGGGACAGGGGGACGGAGACCCAGTACTTC.

The chain recombines TRBV28 with TRBJ2-7, with 13 positions matching TRBD2. CDR3 length: 18 residues. Germline V gene sequence: CDR1 MDHEN, CDR2 SYDVKM. V dropped 5 bases and J dropped 1; count of bases not matched to a gene: 11. CDR3 DNA: TGTGCCAGCAGTCCGCAGGGACTAGCGGGAAAGTCTTCCTACGAGCAGTACTTC. It translates to CASSPQGLAGKSSYEQYF.

The chain links TRBV29-1 to TRBJ1-1; a weak D match, TRBD1 (5 bases). CDR3 length: 11 amino acids. From germline, CDR1 is SQVTM and CDR2 ANQGSEA. Deletions cut 6 bases from V and 0 bases from J, with 5 bases between. This CDR3 is CSVTVNTEAFF. The DNA of the CDR3 is TGCAGCGTGACAGTGAACACTGAAGCTTTCTTT.

The chain has TRBV19 and TRBJ1-1, with D uncertain. This CDR3 is 13 amino acids long. Trimming took off 7 bases at V and 0 bases at J, with 9 bases between the two ends. Germline CDR1 reads LNHDA; CDR2 reads SQIVND (reference sequence). In DNA, the CDR3 is TGTGCCAGTAAGAGATACGTGAACACTGAAGCTTTCTTT. This translates into CASKRYVNTEAFF.

This chain links TRBV5-4 with TRBJ1-2; 8 nucleotides align to TRBD1. The CDR3 totals 13 residues. Unmatched junction bases numbered 3, after V lost 4 bases and J lost 4 bases. Germline assignment: CDR1 SGHNT and CDR2 YYREEE (reference sequence). DNA of the CDR3: TGTGCCAGCAGCCTTGACAGGGGCTATGGCTACACCTTC. It is translated as CASSLDRGYGYTF.

The V call is TRBV19, the J call TRBJ2-1, with D possibly being TRBD1 (5 bases). Germline V gene data show CDR1 as LNHDA and CDR2 as SQIVND (reference sequence). V was trimmed by 6 bases and J by 8 bases, leaving 14 bases between them. The CDR3 totals 13 residues. In nucleotides, the CDR3 is TGTGCCAGTAGAAGTAGGGGCGAACATGAGCAGTTCTTC. Translation: CASRSRGEHEQFF.

This chain connects TRBV7-2 to TRBJ2-6, with D possibly being TRBD1 (5 bases). The CDR3 length is 14 residues. The germline V and J ends were trimmed by 8 bases and 2 bases, with 10 bases remaining between them. Germline V gene data show CDR1 as SGHTA and CDR2 as FQGNSA. CDR3: CASGRVTGANVLTF. CDR3 coding DNA: TGTGCCAGCGGCAGGGTTACTGGGGCCAACGTCCTGACTTTC. The full variable domain, in which reference TRBV7-2 and TRBJ2-6 provide the parts outside the CDR3, is GAGVSQSPSNKVTEKGKDVELRCDPISGHTALYWYRQSLGQGLEFLIYFQGNSAPDKSGLPSDRFSAERTGGSVSTLTIQRTQQEDSAVYLCASGRVTGANVLTFGAGSRLTVL.

V and J are TRBV9 and TRBJ1-2; maybe TRBD1 (6 bases). The CDR3 totals 15 residues. V lost 2 bases and J lost 4, with 15 bases in between. From germline, CDR1 is SGDLS and CDR2 YYNGEE. CDR3 bases: TGTGCCAGCAGCGTTTCCCCGGGACACCTCTATGGCTACACCTTC. Translation: CASSVSPGHLYGYTF.

In this sample, this clone turned up once. This chain connects TRBV9 to TRBJ2-5; 7 bases map to TRBD2. CDR3 length: 16 amino acids. Losses at the gene ends were 3 bases for V and 5 bases for J; bases not matched to a gene: 13. Germline CDR1 reads SGDLS; CDR2 reads YYNGEE. DNA for the CDR3: TGTGCCAGCAGCGCTCCTTTGGGGGAGGGCCTTGAGACCCAGTACTTC. Residues: CASSAPLGEGLETQYF.

This clone showed up just once. The gene calls are TRBV11-2 and TRBJ2-3; TRBD1 agrees at 12 bases. The trim removed 1 base at V and 6 bases at J, leaving 14 bases unmatched. Germline V CDR1 and CDR2: SGHAT, FQNNGV. The CDR3 loop spans 19 amino acids. CDR3: CASSLVGLPGQGATDTQYF. For the CDR3, the DNA is TGTGCCAGCAGCTTAGTGGGCTTGCCGGGACAGGGGGCGACGGATACGCAGTATTTT.

This clone was seen just once. The chain is built from TRBV7-2 and TRBJ2-7; 10 positions agree with TRBD1. The CDR3 runs to 15 residues. Germline CDR1 reads SGHTA; CDR2 reads FQGNSA. After removal of 5 bases from V and 4 bases from J, the junction contained 8 bases not matched to a gene. CDR3 sequence: CASSALWGQGYEQYF. For the CDR3, the DNA is TGTGCCAGCAGCGCCCTGTGGGGACAGGGGTACGAGCAGTACTTC.

The CDR3 is CSVGGLAGGNEQFF. Here the CDR3 DNA reads TGCAGCGTGGGCGGACTAGCGGGAGGGAATGAGCAGTTCTTC. V usage is TRBV29-1 and J usage is TRBJ2-1; 15 nucleotides match TRBD2. Germline trimming cut 6 bases from V and 7 bases from J; bases unmatched to any gene: 4. Germline lookup yields CDR1 SQVTM and CDR2 ANQGSEA. The CDR3 extends over 14 amino acids.

As regards this clone: The sample contains more than one DNA sequence encoding this CDR3. The chain links TRBV19 to TRBJ1-1; no definite D call. CDR1 and CDR2 (germline): LNHDA, SQIVND (reference sequence). Deletions cut 4 bases from V and 1 base from J, with 7 bases between. The CDR3 is made up of 13 amino acids. The CDR3 DNA is TGTGCCAGTAGTACAGGAAAGAACACTGAAGCTTTCTTT. Residues: CASSTGKNTEAFF.

This clone was recorded only once. A single base separates this from a much larger clone, so it may be a read error. The rearrangement links TRBV5-8 to TRBJ1-2; TRBD1 matches at 8 bases. Germline CDR1 reads SGHTS; CDR2 reads YDEGEE. The CDR3 loop spans 13 amino acids. V lost 4 bases and J lost 6; bases outside the gene matches: 5. The CDR3 spells CASSRTGFDGYTF. Here the CDR3 DNA reads TGTGCCAGCAGCCGGACAGGGTTCGATGGCTACACCTTC.

The J gene is TRBJ1-4, the V gene TRBV2, with 7 bases matching TRBD1. The length of the CDR3 is 14 residues. The trim removed 10 bases at V and 4 bases at J, leaving 9 bases unmatched. Germline CDR1 SNHLY, CDR2 FYNNEI. Here the CDR3 reads CATKGTVNNEKLFF. The CDR3 DNA follows: TGTGCCACCAAGGGGACAGTCAATAATGAAAAACTGTTTTTT.

V and J are TRBV10-3 and TRBJ2-1; 12 bases align to TRBD2. The V gene end was trimmed by 5 bases and the J gene end by 5 bases; junction bases not matched to a gene: 10. CDR3 length: 17 amino acids. CDR1 ENHRY and CDR2 SYGVKD come from the germline V gene. The DNA of the CDR3 is TGTGCCATCAGTTTTCTAGCGGGAGGGTCATCGAACAATGAGCAGTTCTTC. This encodes CAISFLAGGSSNNEQFF.

This chain links TRBV7-2 with TRBJ1-5, with unresolved D. This CDR3 has 14 residues. The germline V gene encodes CDR1 SGHTA and CDR2 FQGNSA. V was clipped by 2 bases and J by 5 bases, with 10 bases between them. Here the CDR3 DNA reads TGTGCCAGCAGCTTACTTTTTACTTATCAGCCCCAGCATTTT. Protein sequence: CASSLLFTYQPQHF. Full variable domain (rest looked up from reference TRBV7-2 and TRBJ1-5): GAGVSQSPSNKVTEKGKDVELRCDPISGHTALYWYRQSLGQGLEFLIYFQGNSAPDKSGLPSDRFSAERTGGSVSTLTIQRTQQEDSAVYLCASSLLFTYQPQHFGDGTRLSIL.

This chain connects TRBV5-4 to TRBJ1-6, with 7 positions matching TRBD1. Per the germline V gene, CDR1 is SGHNT and CDR2 is YYREEE (reference sequence). After removal of 3 bases from V and 7 bases from J, the junction contained 7 bases not matched to a gene. CDR3 length equals 15 residues. CDR3 nucleotides: TGTGCCAGCAGCTCACGACAGGGAGGCAATTCACCCCTCCACTTT. Translated: CASSSRQGGNSPLHF.

V is TRBV28 and J is TRBJ2-3; TRBD2 matches at 9 bases. V lost 7 bases and J lost 1; bases outside the gene matches: 12. This CDR3 region has 17 residues. Germline V gives CDR1 MDHEN, CDR2 SYDVKM. CDR3 DNA sequence: TGTGCCAGCACCCTACCCATTCTAGCGGGGCGCACAGATACGCAGTATTTT. This translates into CASTLPILAGRTDTQYF.

This clone was seen once. The rearrangement uses TRBV6-4 and TRBJ1-2; 10 bases map to TRBD1. Per germline, CDR1 MRHNA and CDR2 SNTAGT. Trimming removed 7 bases from V and 6 bases from J; junction bases left unmatched: 20. The CDR3 totals 18 residues. CDR3 sequence reads: CASTSLRRDRGGVDGYTF. Here the CDR3 DNA reads TGTGCCAGCACCTCCCTAAGGAGGGACAGGGGAGGGGTAGATGGCTACACCTTC.

The chain employs TRBV2 and TRBJ2-5; unclear D gene. In germline, CDR1 is SNHLY, CDR2 FYNNEI. CDR3 length equals 12 residues. V dropped 8 bases and J dropped 4 bases, with 11 bases sitting between them. CDR3 sequence reads: CASRLSGETQYF. The CDR3 DNA is TGTGCCAGCCGACTGTCGGGAGAGACCCAGTACTTC.